The next 14 T cell receptor beta chains were all read from a single sample in a study of patients and donors after allogeneic stem cell transplantation. TCRdb called the RT-PCR reads again in MiXCR, with one record for every CDR3 protein. The table lists 70,000 to 85,000 distinct CDR3 sequences, approximately 26% of them singletons. Sequencing input: blood, either unsorted or a sorted T cell fraction (not recorded which). Receptors originate from a human donor who was either an allogeneic HSCT recipient or a stem cell or donor lymphocyte infusion donor (not recorded which). It is not recorded whose cells these are; they may come from a transplant donor.

The chain has TRBV7-8 and TRBJ2-5; TRBD1 matches at 7 bases. The CDR3 contains 16 residues. Losses at the gene ends were 0 bases for V and 2 bases for J; bases not matched to a gene: 6. Germline V gene sequence: CDR1 SGHVS, CDR2 FQNEAQ. In nucleotides, the CDR3 is TGTGCCAGCAGCTTAGCGAGGGACAGCAGACAAGAGACCCAGTACTTC. The encoded protein is CASSLARDSRQETQYF.

The chain has TRBV6-2 or TRBV6-3 and TRBJ2-5, with a weak D call TRBD1 (6 bases). Germline assignment: CDR1 MNHEY and CDR2 SVGEGT. The CDR3 loop spans 16 amino acids. V shed 0 bases and J shed 1 base, with 12 bases lying between them. In DNA form, the CDR3 reads TGTGCCAGCAGTTACTCGAGGGGGAAGGGCCAAGAGACCCAGTACTTC. Protein: CASSYSRGKGQETQYF.

This chain connects TRBV20-1 to TRBJ2-7, with 7 bases lining up with TRBD2. The CDR3 consists of 12 residues. J was trimmed by 4 bases and V by 3 bases; bases with no gene match: 3. Germline lookup yields CDR1 DFQATT and CDR2 SNEGSKA (reference sequence). The CDR3 nucleotides read TGCAGTGCTAGCCGGACTAGTTACGAGCAGTACTTC. Translated, it gives CSASRTSYEQYF.

This clonotype was seen at least ten times. J is TRBJ1-1 and V is TRBV13, with D unclear. This CDR3 is 13 amino acids long. Trimming shortened V by 5 bases and J by 6 bases, and 13 bases separated the two germline ends. Germline loops: CDR1 PRHDT, CDR2 FYEKMQ (reference sequence). The CDR3 nucleotides are TGTGCCAGCAGCCTTACTCGCGGGCCTGAAGCTTTCTTT. As protein: CASSLTRGPEAFF. Supplemented by reference TRBV13 and TRBJ1-1, the full variable domain reads AAGVIQSPRHLIKEKRETATLKCYPIPRHDTVYWYQQGPGQDPQFLISFYEKMQSDKGSIPDRFSAQQFSDYHSELNMSSLELGDSALYFCASSLTRGPEAFFGQGTRLTVV.

This clonotype came up a few times. The V and J genes are TRBV13 and TRBJ2-7, with D perhaps matching TRBD1 (5 bases). Looked up from germline, CDR1 is PRHDT and CDR2 is FYEKMQ (reference sequence). V lost 5 bases and J lost 3, with 26 bases in between. The CDR3 consists of 18 residues. The CDR3 region is CASSPRQKFTKYNYEQYF. CDR3 nucleotide sequence: TGTGCCAGCAGCCCACGACAGAAGTTCACTAAATACAACTACGAGCAGTACTTC.

This clonotype was observed a few times. This chain joins TRBV7-9 and TRBJ1-4; D possibly corresponds to TRBD1 (6 bases). Trimming took off 2 bases at V and 4 bases at J, with 11 bases between the two ends. Germline CDR1 reads SEHNR; CDR2 reads FQNEAQ (reference sequence). This CDR3 has 15 amino acids. In DNA, the CDR3 is TGTGCCAGCAGCTTATGGGGGCAAGTTAATGAAAAACTGTTTTTT. It codes for CASSLWGQVNEKLFF.

The V call is TRBV7-9, the J call TRBJ1-1; no clear D gene. Between the trimmed V and J ends, which lost 3 bases and 0 bases, there was a span of 11 bases. Germline values: CDR1 SEHNR, CDR2 FQNEAQ (reference sequence). The CDR3 is 15 amino acids. Here the CDR3 reads CASSFVPNMNTEAFF. Here the CDR3 DNA reads TGTGCCAGCAGCTTCGTCCCCAACATGAACACTGAAGCTTTCTTT. Based on the CDR3 plus reference TRBV7-9 and TRBJ1-1, the full variable domain is DTGVSQNPRHKITKRGQNVTFRCDPISEHNRLYWYRQTLGQGPEFLTYFQNEAQLEKSRLLSDRFSAERPKGSFSTLEIQRTEQGDSAMYLCASSFVPNMNTEAFFGQGTRLTVV.

This clonotype was seen a few times. The chain recombines TRBV5-1 with TRBJ1-1; possible D gene TRBD1, 6 bases. Trimming took off 2 bases at V and 4 bases at J, with 9 bases between the two ends. CDR1 and CDR2 from the germline V gene are SGHRS and YFSETQ. The CDR3 is made up of 13 amino acids. CDR3 DNA sequence: TGCGCCAGCAGCTTCAGGGGTATCACTGAAGCTTTCTTT. Translation gives CASSFRGITEAFF.

This clonotype was picked up many times. This chain uses TRBV7-6 with TRBJ2-3; perhaps TRBD2 as D (6 bases). V gave up 11 bases and J gave up 5 bases, with 20 bases separating them. The CDR3 runs to 14 residues. Germline CDR1 SGHVS, CDR2 FNYEAQ. The CDR3 here is CACSPGGPVDTQYF. The CDR3 nucleotides read TGTGCCTGCTCGCCAGGAGGGCCGGTAGATACGCAGTATTTT.

The chain links TRBV9 to TRBJ2-1; D uncertain. The CDR3 spans 12 residues. Trimming took off 2 bases at V and 7 bases at J, with 7 bases between the two ends. Germline CDR1 reads SGDLS; CDR2 reads YYNGEE. The CDR3 nucleotides are TGTGCCAGCAGCGTGTCATTTAATGAGCAGTTCTTC. The encoded protein is CASSVSFNEQFF.

This clonotype was found a few times. The junction departs from germline at one end; a sequencing error may be responsible. This rearrangement joins TRBV5-1 to TRBJ2-7; unclear D gene. In germline, CDR1 is SGHRS, CDR2 YFSETQ. The CDR3 is 12 residues long. The CDR3 protein is CASRKDEYEWKF. The CDR3 bases are TGCGCCAGCAGGAAAGACGAGTACGAGTGGAAGTTC. Supplemented by reference TRBV5-1 and TRBJ2-7, the full variable domain reads KAGVTQTPRYLIKTRGQQVTLSCSPISGHRSVSWYQQTPGQGLQFLFEYFSETQRNKGNFPGRFSGRQFSNSRSEMNVSTLELGDSALYLCASRKDEYEWKFGPGTRLTVT.

The chain is built from TRBV12-3 or TRBV12-4 and TRBJ2-3, with 8 bases aligning to TRBD2. This CDR3 has 16 residues. V shed 6 bases and J 2 bases; nucleotides not matched to a gene: 10. This chain's CDR3 is CASRLKSGSFTDTQYF. CDR3 in DNA: TGTGCCAGCAGGCTCAAAAGCGGGAGTTTCACAGATACGCAGTATTTT.

In its sample, this clonotype was seen a few times. The chain recombines TRBV18 with TRBJ1-1; 7 bases are shared with TRBD1. The CDR3 sequence is 14 residues long. V shed 5 bases and J 1 base; nucleotides not matched to a gene: 4. Germline V gene sequence: CDR1 KGHSH, CDR2 LQKENI. The CDR3 here is CASSARTGNTEAFF. The DNA of the CDR3 is TGTGCCAGCTCAGCACGGACAGGGAACACTGAAGCTTTCTTT.

This clonotype was observed a handful of times. The chain has TRBV20-1 and TRBJ1-1; D call uncertain. Germline-derived CDR1 and CDR2 are DFQATT and SNEGSKA (reference sequence). This CDR3 is built from 10 residues. V was pared by 4 bases and J by 4 bases, with 4 bases between. CDR3 in DNA: TGCAGTGCTATGGGCACTGAAGCTTTCTTT. Its translation is CSAMGTEAFF.